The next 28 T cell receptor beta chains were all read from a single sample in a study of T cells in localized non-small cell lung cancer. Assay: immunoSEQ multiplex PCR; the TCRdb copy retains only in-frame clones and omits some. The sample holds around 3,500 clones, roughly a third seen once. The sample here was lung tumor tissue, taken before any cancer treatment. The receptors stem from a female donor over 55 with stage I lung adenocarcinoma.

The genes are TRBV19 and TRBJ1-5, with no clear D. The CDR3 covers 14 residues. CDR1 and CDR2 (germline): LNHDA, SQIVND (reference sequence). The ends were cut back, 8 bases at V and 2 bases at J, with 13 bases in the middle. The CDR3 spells CASENWAGNQPQHF. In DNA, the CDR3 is TGTGCCAGTGAAAACTGGGCGGGCAATCAGCCCCAGCATTTT.

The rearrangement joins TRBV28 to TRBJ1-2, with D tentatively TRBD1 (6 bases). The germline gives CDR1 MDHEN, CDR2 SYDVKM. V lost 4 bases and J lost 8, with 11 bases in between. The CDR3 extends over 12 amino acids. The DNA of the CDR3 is TGTGCCAGCAGTTGGGCCCAGGGGGGCTACACCTTC. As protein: CASSWAQGGYTF.

The CDR3 protein is CASSETPGNTIYF. The CDR3 bases are TGCGCCAGCAGTGAAACTCCGGGAAACACCATATATTTT. V gene TRBV10-2 combines with J gene TRBJ1-3; no definite D call. Germline V gene sequence: CDR1 WSHSY, CDR2 SAAADI. The CDR3 runs to 13 residues. With 3 bases removed from V and 4 bases from J, the gap between germline ends came to 7 bases.

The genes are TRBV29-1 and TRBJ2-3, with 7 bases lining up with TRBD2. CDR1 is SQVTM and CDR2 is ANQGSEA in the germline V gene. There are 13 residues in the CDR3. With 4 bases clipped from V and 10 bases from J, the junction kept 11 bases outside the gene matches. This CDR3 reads CSVVVAGEGAQYF. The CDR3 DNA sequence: TGCAGCGTTGTTGTGGCGGGGGAGGGCGCGCAGTATTTT.

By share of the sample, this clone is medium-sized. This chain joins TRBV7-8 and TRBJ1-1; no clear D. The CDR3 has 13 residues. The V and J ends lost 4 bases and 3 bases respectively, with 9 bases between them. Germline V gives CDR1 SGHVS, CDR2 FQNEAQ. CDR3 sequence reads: CASSSQQDTEAFF. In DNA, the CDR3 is TGTGCCAGCAGCTCGCAACAAGACACTGAAGCTTTCTTT.

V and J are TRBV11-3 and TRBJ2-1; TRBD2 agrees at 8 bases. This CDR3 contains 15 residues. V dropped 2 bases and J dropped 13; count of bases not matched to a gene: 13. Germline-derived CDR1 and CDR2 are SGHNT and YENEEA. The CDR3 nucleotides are TGTGCCAGCAGCTTATACGGTAGCGGGGTCCCTAAACAGTTCTTC. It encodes CASSLYGSGVPKQFF.

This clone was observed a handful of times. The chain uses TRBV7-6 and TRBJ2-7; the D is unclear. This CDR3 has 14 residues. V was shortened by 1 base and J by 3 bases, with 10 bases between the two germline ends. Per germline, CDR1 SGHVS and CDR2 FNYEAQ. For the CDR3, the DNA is TGTGCCAGCAGCTTAGTGGGCTTTGACTACGAGCAGTACTTC. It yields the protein CASSLVGFDYEQYF.

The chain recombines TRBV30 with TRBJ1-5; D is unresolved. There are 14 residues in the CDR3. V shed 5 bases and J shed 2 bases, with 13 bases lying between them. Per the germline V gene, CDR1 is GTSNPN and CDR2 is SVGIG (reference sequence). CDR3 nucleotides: TGTGCCTGGGAACGAGGAGGTGGCAATCAGCCCCAGCATTTT. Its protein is CAWERGGGNQPQHF. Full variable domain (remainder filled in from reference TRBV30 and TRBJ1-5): SQTIHQWPATLVQPVGSPLSLECTVEGTSNPNLYWYRQAAGRGLQLLFYSVGIGQISSEVPQNLSASRPQDRQFILSSKKLLLSDSGFYLCAWERGGGNQPQHFGDGTRLSIL.

The CDR3 sequence: CASRGTGSPYNEQFF. The CDR3 DNA reads as TGTGCCAGCAGGGGGACAGGGAGCCCCTACAATGAGCAGTTCTTC. The chain couples TRBV2 to TRBJ2-1, with 9 bases fitting TRBD1. The V and J ends lost 6 bases and 2 bases, in that order; junction bases with no gene match: 5. This CDR3 spans 15 amino acids. Germline V CDR1 and CDR2: SNHLY, FYNNEI.

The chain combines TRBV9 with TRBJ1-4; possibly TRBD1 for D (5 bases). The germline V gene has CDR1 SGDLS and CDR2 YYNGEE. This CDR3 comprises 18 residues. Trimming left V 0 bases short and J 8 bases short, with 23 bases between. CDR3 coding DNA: TGTGCCAGCAGCGTAGCTGTCCAGGGTGGGGAAAAAAACGAAAAACTGTTTTTT. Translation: CASSVAVQGGEKNEKLFF.

The CDR3: CASSFPAWTALSFEADTQYF. CDR3 sequence (DNA): TGTGCCAGCAGCTTTCCCGCTTGGACCGCCCTATCCTTTGAGGCAGATACGCAGTATTTT. This chain connects TRBV11-3 to TRBJ2-3; no firm D call. The length of the CDR3 is 20 residues. Germline V gene sequence: CDR1 SGHNT, CDR2 YENEEA. Between the trimmed V and J ends, which lost 3 bases and 4 bases, there was a span of 29 bases.

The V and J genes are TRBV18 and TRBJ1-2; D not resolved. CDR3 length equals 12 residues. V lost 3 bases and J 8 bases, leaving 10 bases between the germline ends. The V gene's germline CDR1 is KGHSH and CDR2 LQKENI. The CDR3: CASSPPSAGYTF. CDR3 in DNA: TGTGCCAGCTCACCTCCCTCTGCGGGCTACACCTTC.

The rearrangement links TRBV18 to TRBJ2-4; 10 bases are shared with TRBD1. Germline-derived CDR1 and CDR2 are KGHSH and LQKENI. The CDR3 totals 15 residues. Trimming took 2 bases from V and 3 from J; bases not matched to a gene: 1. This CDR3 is CASSPGQGGKNIQYF. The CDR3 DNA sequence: TGTGCCAGCTCACCAGGACAGGGGGGCAAAAACATTCAGTACTTC.

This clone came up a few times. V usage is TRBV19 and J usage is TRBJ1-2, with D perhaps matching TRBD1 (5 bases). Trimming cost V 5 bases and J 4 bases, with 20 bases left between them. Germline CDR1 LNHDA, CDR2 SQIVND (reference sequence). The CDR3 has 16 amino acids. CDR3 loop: CASSPLVGGRSYGYTF. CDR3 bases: TGTGCCAGTAGTCCCCTGGTTGGGGGTAGGAGCTATGGCTACACCTTC. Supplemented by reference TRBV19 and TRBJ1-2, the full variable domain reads DGGITQSPKYLFRKEGQNVTLSCEQNLNHDAMYWYRQDPGQGLRLIYYSQIVNDFQKGDIAEGYSVSREKKESFPLTVTSAQKNPTAFYLCASSPLVGGRSYGYTFGSGTRLTVV.

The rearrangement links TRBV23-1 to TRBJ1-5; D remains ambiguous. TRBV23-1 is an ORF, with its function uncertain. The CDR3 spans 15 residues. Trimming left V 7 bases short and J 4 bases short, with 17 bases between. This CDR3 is CASNTSRVDNQPQHF. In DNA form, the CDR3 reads TGCGCCAGCAATACTTCTAGGGTCGATAATCAGCCCCAGCATTTT.

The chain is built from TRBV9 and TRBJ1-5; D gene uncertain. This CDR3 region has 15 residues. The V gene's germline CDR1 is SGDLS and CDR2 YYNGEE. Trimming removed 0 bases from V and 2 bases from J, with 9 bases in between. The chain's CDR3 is CASSVVYGRNQPQHF. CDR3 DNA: TGTGCCAGCAGCGTAGTTTACGGACGCAATCAGCCCCAGCATTTT. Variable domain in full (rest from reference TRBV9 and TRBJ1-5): DSGVTQTPKHLITATGQRVTLRCSPRSGDLSVYWYQQSLDQGLQFLIQYYNGEERAKGNILERFSAQQFPDLHSELNLSSLELGDSALYFCASSVVYGRNQPQHFGDGTRLSIL.

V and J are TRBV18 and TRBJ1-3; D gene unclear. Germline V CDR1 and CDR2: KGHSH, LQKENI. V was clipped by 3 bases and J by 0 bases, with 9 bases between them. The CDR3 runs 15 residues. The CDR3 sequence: CASSPLPSSGNTIYF. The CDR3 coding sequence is TGTGCCAGCTCACCTTTGCCAAGCTCTGGAAACACCATATATTTT. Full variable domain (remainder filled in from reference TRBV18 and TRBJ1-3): NAGVMQNPRHLVRRRGQEARLRCSPMKGHSHVYWYRQLPEEGLKFMVYLQKENIIDESGMPKERFSAEFPKEGPSILRIQQVVRGDSAAYFCASSPLPSSGNTIYFGEGSWLTVV.

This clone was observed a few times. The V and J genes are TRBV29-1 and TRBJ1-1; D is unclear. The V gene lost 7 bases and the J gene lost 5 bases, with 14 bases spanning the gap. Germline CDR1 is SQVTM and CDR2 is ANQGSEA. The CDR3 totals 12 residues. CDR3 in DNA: TGCAGCGGCCTAAGTATGACTACTGAAGCTTTCTTT. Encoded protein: CSGLSMTTEAFF.

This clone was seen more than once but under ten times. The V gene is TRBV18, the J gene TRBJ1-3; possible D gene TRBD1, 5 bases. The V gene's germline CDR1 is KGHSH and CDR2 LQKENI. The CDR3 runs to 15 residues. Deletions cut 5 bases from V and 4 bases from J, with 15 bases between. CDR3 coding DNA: TGTGCCAGCTCAGCCGGCGACAGCCCAGGAAACACCATATATTTT. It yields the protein CASSAGDSPGNTIYF.

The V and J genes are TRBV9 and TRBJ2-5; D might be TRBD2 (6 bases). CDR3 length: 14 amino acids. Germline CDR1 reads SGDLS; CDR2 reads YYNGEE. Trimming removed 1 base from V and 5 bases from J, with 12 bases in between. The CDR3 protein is CASSVQGGGETQYF. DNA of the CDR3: TGTGCCAGCAGCGTACAGGGTGGAGGGGAGACCCAGTACTTC.

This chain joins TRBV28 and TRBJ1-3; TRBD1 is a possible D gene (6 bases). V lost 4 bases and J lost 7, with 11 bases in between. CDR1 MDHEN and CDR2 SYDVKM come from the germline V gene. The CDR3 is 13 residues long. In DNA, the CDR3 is TGTGCCAGCAGTTCCGTGGGGGCGAACACCATATATTTT. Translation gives CASSSVGANTIYF.

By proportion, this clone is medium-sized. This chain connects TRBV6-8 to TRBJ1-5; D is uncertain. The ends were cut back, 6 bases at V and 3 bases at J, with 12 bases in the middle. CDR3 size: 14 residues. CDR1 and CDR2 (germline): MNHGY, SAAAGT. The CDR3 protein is CASSDPGHNQPQHF. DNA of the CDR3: TGTGCCAGCAGCGATCCGGGCCACAATCAGCCCCAGCATTTT.

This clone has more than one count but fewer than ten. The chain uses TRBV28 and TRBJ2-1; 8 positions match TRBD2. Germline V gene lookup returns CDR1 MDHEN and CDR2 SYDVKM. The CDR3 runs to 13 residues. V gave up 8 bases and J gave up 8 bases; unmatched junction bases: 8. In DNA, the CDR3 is TGTGCCAGCGAAGCGGGAGCGATGTATGAGCAGTTCTTC. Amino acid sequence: CASEAGAMYEQFF.

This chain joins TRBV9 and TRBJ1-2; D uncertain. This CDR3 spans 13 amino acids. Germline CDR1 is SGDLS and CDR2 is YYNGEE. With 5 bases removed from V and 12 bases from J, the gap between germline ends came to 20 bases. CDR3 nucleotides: TGTGCCAGCAGTGATGGTCATTTGGGCCAGAACACCTTC. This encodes CASSDGHLGQNTF.

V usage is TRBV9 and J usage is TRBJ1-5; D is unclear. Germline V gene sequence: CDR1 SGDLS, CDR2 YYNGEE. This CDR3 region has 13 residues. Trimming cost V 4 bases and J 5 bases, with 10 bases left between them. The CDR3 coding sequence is TGTGCCAGCAGCCCCAGTGGAGATCAGCCCCAGCATTTT. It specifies CASSPSGDQPQHF.

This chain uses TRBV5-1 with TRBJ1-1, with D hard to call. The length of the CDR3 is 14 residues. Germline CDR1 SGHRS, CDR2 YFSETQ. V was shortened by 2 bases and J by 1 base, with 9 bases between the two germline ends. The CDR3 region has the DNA TGCGCCAGCAGCTTATGGGAGAGGAACACTGAAGCTTTCTTT. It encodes CASSLWERNTEAFF.

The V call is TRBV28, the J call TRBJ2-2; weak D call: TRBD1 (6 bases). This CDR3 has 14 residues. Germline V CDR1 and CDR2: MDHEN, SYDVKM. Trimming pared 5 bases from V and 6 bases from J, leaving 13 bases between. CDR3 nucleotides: TGTGCCAGCAGTACACAGGGTTACGCCGGGGAGCTGTTTTTT. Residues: CASSTQGYAGELFF.

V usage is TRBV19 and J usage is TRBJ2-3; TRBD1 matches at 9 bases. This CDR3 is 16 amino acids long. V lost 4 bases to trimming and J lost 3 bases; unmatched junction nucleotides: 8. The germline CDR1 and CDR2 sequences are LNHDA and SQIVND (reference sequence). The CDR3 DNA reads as TGTGCCAGTAGTACATCCGGGACAGGGAGGACAGATACGCAGTATTTT. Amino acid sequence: CASSTSGTGRTDTQYF.